This T cell receptor (beta chain) derives from a study of vaccination and CD4 T cells after COVID-19. Trimming removed 4 bases from V and 0 bases from J, with 9 bases in between. The CDR3 loop spans 15 amino acids. CDR1 is MGHRA, CDR2 YSYEKL, per germline. The treatment was: roughly 10-day PBMC culture with coronavirus spike peptide pools or control peptides (ViraFEST assay). As for this clonotype: Its matching antigen is unknown.

Researchers used the Oncomine TCR Beta short-read assay to sequence DNA from cultured CD4+ T cells. TCRdb re-called the PCR reads through MiXCR, storing one row per CDR3 protein. The sample lists around 18,000 distinct CDR3 sequences, 53% seen once, with approximately 6.6% in the top ten. This receptor was taken from a human donor who had recovered from COVID-19. The chain recombines TRBV4-1 with TRBJ1-4; the D is unclear. The starting material was CD4+ T cells from blood, cultured in vitro, obtained before SARS-CoV-2 vaccination. CDR3 amino acids: CASSPPSATNEKLFF. The CDR3 bases are TGCGCCAGCAGCCCCCCCTCCGCAACTAATGAAAAACTGTTTTTT.